This passage covers 3 T cell receptor beta chains from one sample sequenced in a study of response to subunit inactivated influenza vaccine (dated by TCRdb to 2016 to 2018). Library construction relied on RT-PCR. The reads were generated on an Illumina HiSeq 2500. TCRdb trimmed the raw reads at Q25, called clones with MiXCR and kept productive beta chains. When rows share a CDR3 protein, they turn into one entry using the most common DNA and genes. The sample yields about 170,000 distinct CDR3 sequences; about 12% were counted once. The biggest ten clones account for 25% to 35% of the sample. These data also featured in a second study, about T cells expressing NK-cell markers. Taken from the second paper: 5'RACE template switching, by which a universal primer site and unique molecular identifiers were added, was used to make TCR beta cDNA libraries.

This sample comprised CD8+ T cells sorted from PBMCs, obtained approximately 13 days after vaccination. The receptors here all came from a man in his fifties or sixties who received an inactivated influenza vaccine. Donor details come from another sample of the same person, matched by shared clones.

The table lists this clonotype with many counts. V usage is TRBV15 and J usage is TRBJ2-1, with 7 bases aligning to TRBD1. The V gene's germline CDR1 is LNHNV and CDR2 YYDKDF (reference sequence). This CDR3 comprises 15 residues. J was trimmed by 3 bases and V by 6 bases; bases with no gene match: 8. DNA for the CDR3: TGTGCCACCAGAGGCCGGGACAGTAACTACAATGAGCAGTTCTTC. This encodes CATRGRDSNYNEQFF. Full variable domain (outside the CDR3, taken from reference TRBV15 and TRBJ2-1): DAMVIQNPRYQVTQFGKPVTLSCSQTLNHNVMYWYQQKSSQAPKLLFHYYDKDFNNEADTPDNFQSRRPNTSFCFLDIRSPGLGDTAMYLCATRGRDSNYNEQFFGPGTRLTVL.

This clonotype was observed a few times. This rearrangement joins TRBV7-9 to TRBJ2-3; TRBD1 might be the D (5 bases). V shed 7 bases and J shed 3 bases, with 11 bases lying between them. The CDR3 contains 13 residues. Germline-derived CDR1 and CDR2 are SEHNR and FQNEAQ (reference sequence). The CDR3 bases are TGTGCCAGCACCCGCAGGGCTACAGATACGCAGTATTTT. It is translated as CASTRRATDTQYF.

At least ten counts were recorded for this clonotype. This chain joins TRBV2 and TRBJ1-1; D is possibly TRBD1 (5 bases). Trimming stripped 7 bases from V and 8 bases from J, with 11 bases between. The CDR3 runs 11 residues. The V gene's germline CDR1 is SNHLY and CDR2 FYNNEI. The CDR3, as DNA: TGTGCCAGCACGCAGGGTGGGGAAGCTTTCTTT. Translated: CASTQGGEAFF.